This is a list of T cell receptor beta chains from one sample in a study of T-cell reconstitution after alpha-beta-depleted transplantation in children. TCRdb redid the calling of the PCR reads with MiXCR, one entry per CDR3 protein. In the table there are roughly 300,000 distinct CDR3 sequences, more than 9% of which are singletons. Source: peripheral blood, taken 180 days after TCRalphabeta/CD19-depleted stem cell transplant. Every receptor here comes from a male patient between 2 and 10 years old who had a stem cell transplant for chronic granulomatous disease, so the T cells may come from the graft donor. Each CDR3 is given with its conserved first and last residue. The D gene is left open where the match is weak. Expanded clones are given a class, and other clones once, few, many or no size at all.

clone size: NA
V gene: TRBV23-1
J gene: TRBJ2-5
D gene: TRBD2
CDR3 DNA: TGCGCCATCAACAATATTCCGGGACTAGCGGTCCAAGAGACCCAGTACTTC
CDR3 protein: CAINNIPGLAVQETQYF

clone size: many
V gene: TRBV12-3/TRBV12-4
J gene: TRBJ2-1
D gene: TRBD2
CDR3 DNA: TGTGCCAGCAGTTGGAACTGGGGGGGTGAGCAGTTCTTC
CDR3 protein: CASSWNWGGEQFF

clone size: many
V gene: TRBV5-5
J gene: TRBJ1-1
D gene: NA
CDR3 DNA: TGTGCCAGCAGCAAAGATCTGAACACTGAAGCTTTCTTT
CDR3 protein: CASSKDLNTEAFF

clone size: many
V gene: TRBV6-2/TRBV6-3
J gene: TRBJ1-1
D gene: TRBD1
CDR3 DNA: TGTGCCAGCAAGAACAGGGGTGGACGAGCTTTCTTT
CDR3 protein: CASKNRGGRAFF

clone size: many
V gene: TRBV5-1
J gene: TRBJ2-5
D gene: NA
CDR3 DNA: TGCGCCAGCCGATGGGGCAGTCAAGATGAGACCCAGTACTTC
CDR3 protein: CASRWGSQDETQYF

clone size: many
V gene: TRBV7-6
J gene: TRBJ1-6
D gene: NA
CDR3 DNA: TGTGCCAGCAGCTTAGCCGATAGTAATTCACCCCTCCACTTT
CDR3 protein: CASSLADSNSPLHF

clone size: many
V gene: TRBV7-6
J gene: TRBJ2-5
D gene: NA
CDR3 DNA: TGTGCCAGCAGCGTCACCGGGACCCCAGAGACCCAGTACTTC
CDR3 protein: CASSVTGTPETQYF

clone size: many
V gene: TRBV18
J gene: TRBJ2-1
D gene: TRBD1
CDR3 DNA: TGTGCCAGCTCACCAGTACAGGGGAATGAGCAGTTCTTC
CDR3 protein: CASSPVQGNEQFF

clone size: many
V gene: TRBV7-9
J gene: TRBJ1-1
D gene: NA
CDR3 DNA: TGTGCCAGCAGTCGCCCAGGGAACACTGAAGCTTTCTTT
CDR3 protein: CASSRPGNTEAFF

clone size: many
V gene: TRBV20-1
J gene: TRBJ2-5
D gene: TRBD2
CDR3 DNA: TGCAGTGCACAGGGACTAGCGGAGACTCAAGAGACCCAGTACTTC
CDR3 protein: CSAQGLAETQETQYF

clone size: NA
V gene: TRBV7-8
J gene: TRBJ2-7
D gene: TRBD2
CDR3 DNA: TGTGTCAGCAGCTGGACTAGCGGGGCGTACGAGCAGTACTTC
CDR3 protein: CVSSWTSGAYEQYF

clone size: many
V gene: TRBV12-3/TRBV12-4
J gene: TRBJ1-2
D gene: TRBD1
CDR3 DNA: TGTGCCAGCAGTGGGACAGGGAGCGGCTACACCTTC
CDR3 protein: CASSGTGSGYTF

clone size: NA
V gene: TRBV30
J gene: TRBJ1-4
D gene: NA
CDR3 DNA: TGTGCCTGGAGTGTAATTCATAGGGCGCTGGCAACTAATGAAAAACTGTTTTTT
CDR3 protein: CAWSVIHRALATNEKLFF

clone size: NA
V gene: TRBV12-3/TRBV12-4
J gene: TRBJ2-1
D gene: NA
CDR3 DNA: TGTGTCAGCAGTCCCGTGAGGGGGGGGTCATACAATGAGCAGTTCTTC
CDR3 protein: CVSSPVRGGSYNEQFF

clone size: many
V gene: TRBV29-1
J gene: TRBJ1-2
D gene: NA
CDR3 DNA: TGCAGCGTTGAACCAGGGAGGTGGGGCGCCTCTAACTATGGCTACACCTTC
CDR3 protein: CSVEPGRWGASNYGYTF

clone size: many
V gene: TRBV2
J gene: TRBJ2-2
D gene: NA
CDR3 DNA: TGTGCCAGCAAAGCGGGTTCTCTCACCGGGGAGCTGTTTTTT
CDR3 protein: CASKAGSLTGELFF

clone size: many
V gene: TRBV5-1
J gene: TRBJ1-1
D gene: NA
CDR3 DNA: TGCGCCAGCAGCTTGGCGAAGGGGCAGGGACACACTGAAGCTTTCTTT
CDR3 protein: CASSLAKGQGHTEAFF

clone size: NA
V gene: TRBV5-1
J gene: TRBJ1-1
D gene: TRBD1
CDR3 DNA: TGCGCCAGCAGCCCAACAGGGGGTGGGGAGGCTGAAGCTTTCTTT
CDR3 protein: CASSPTGGGEAEAFF

clone size: many
V gene: TRBV3-1
J gene: TRBJ2-7
D gene: NA
CDR3 DNA: TGTGCCAGCAGCCGTAGGACAGCCCGTTACGAGCAGTACTTC
CDR3 protein: CASSRRTARYEQYF

clone size: many
V gene: TRBV9
J gene: TRBJ2-7
D gene: NA
CDR3 DNA: TGTGCCAGCAGCGTAACAGGGACTTCCTACGAGCAGTACTTC
CDR3 protein: CASSVTGTSYEQYF

clone size: many
V gene: TRBV11-2
J gene: TRBJ2-5
D gene: TRBD2
CDR3 DNA: TGTGCCAGCAGCTTGCGGGGGGATCTAGGAGAGACCCAGTACTTC
CDR3 protein: CASSLRGDLGETQYF

clone size: many
V gene: TRBV10-1
J gene: TRBJ2-3
D gene: TRBD2
CDR3 DNA: TGCGCCAGCAGTGAGTCGAATAGCGGGTTGTGGACAGATACGCAGTATTTT
CDR3 protein: CASSESNSGLWTDTQYF

clone size: few
V gene: TRBV30
J gene: TRBJ1-5
D gene: NA
CDR3 DNA: TGTGCCTGGAGTGTTTCGTTGACAAGGCCCTATCAGCCCCAGCATTTT
CDR3 protein: CAWSVSLTRPYQPQHF

clone size: many
V gene: TRBV20-1
J gene: TRBJ2-1
D gene: TRBD2
CDR3 DNA: TGCAGTGCTAGTGCTAGCGGGGGATACAATGAGCAGTTCTTC
CDR3 protein: CSASASGGYNEQFF

clone size: many
V gene: TRBV15
J gene: TRBJ2-5
D gene: TRBD2
CDR3 DNA: TGTGCCACCAGCAGAATGTCTAGCGGGAGCCCCCAAGAGACCCAGTACTTC
CDR3 protein: CATSRMSSGSPQETQYF

clone size: many
V gene: TRBV3-1
J gene: TRBJ2-3
D gene: NA
CDR3 DNA: TGTGCCAGCAGGAGTGGGACACCCACAGATACGCAGTATTTT
CDR3 protein: CASRSGTPTDTQYF

clone size: few
V gene: TRBV30
J gene: TRBJ2-3
D gene: NA
CDR3 DNA: TGTGCCTGGAGTGTAGGCCAGCGGATCACAGATACGCAGTATTTT
CDR3 protein: CAWSVGQRITDTQYF